This T cell receptor (beta chain) was retrieved from a study of OX40 agonist ivuxolimab in advanced cancers. Study details: Patients treated during dose escalation were battling hepatocellular carcinoma, melanoma, renal cell or head and neck cancer.

Profiling relied on immunoSEQ multiplex PCR, and the TCRdb table lists in-frame clones only, not all of them. The table includes just over 90,000 clones, roughly 94% detected once. The starting material was CD4+ or CD8+ T cells sorted from blood, obtained in a trial of the OX40 agonist ivuxolimab. The clonotype originates from an adult with an advanced solid tumor such as melanoma, head and neck, liver or kidney cancer.

The CDR3 nucleotides read TGTGCCAGCAGTTACCAGCGGCAGATCGAAACCGGGGAGCTGTTTTTT. Residues: CASSYQRQIETGELFF. The V and J genes are TRBV6-5 and TRBJ2-2, with D perhaps TRBD2 (5 bases). CDR1 and CDR2 (germline): MNHEY, SVGAGI. V lost 2 bases and J 5 bases, leaving 15 bases between the germline ends. The CDR3 loop spans 16 amino acids.